Listed below are T cell receptor beta chains from one sample, sequenced in a study of cytomegalovirus exposure and HLA in healthy donors. Assay used: immunoSEQ multiplex PCR; TCRdb lists only in-frame clones, some missing. Of 150,000 to 200,000 clones in the sample, about three quarters were seen once. The material sequenced was PBMCs. All receptors come from a man aged 45-65 years in good health and CMV-seropositive. CDR3s include the opening cysteine and the closing phenylalanine or tryptophan. D genes are given only for firm matches. Not every row has a clone size; where given, it reads once, few, many or a size class.

clone_size j_call v_call d_call cdr3_aa cdr3_nt
once TRBJ1-1 TRBV29-1 . CSVEGGQGNTEAFF TGCAGCGTTGAGGGAGGGCAGGGGAACACTGAAGCTTTCTTT
. TRBJ2-7 TRBV2 TRBD1 CASSEEGRGSEQYF TGTGCCAGCAGTGAAGAGGGCAGGGGGAGCGAGCAGTACTTC
. TRBJ1-1 TRBV13 . CASSMRGGTNTEAFF TGTGCCAGCAGCATGCGCGGGGGGACTAACACTGAAGCTTTCTTT
. TRBJ1-3 TRBV13 . CASSLPIPGNTIYF TGTGCCAGCAGCCTACCAATCCCTGGAAACACCATATATTTT
. TRBJ2-2 TRBV7-2 . CASSLTGPGELFF TGTGCCAGCAGCTTAACAGGGCCCGGGGAGCTGTTTTTT
. TRBJ2-7 TRBV7-6 . CASSLAPGDSYEQYF TGTGCCAGCAGCTTAGCCCCGGGGGACTCCTACGAGCAGTACTTC
. TRBJ1-2 TRBV21-1 . CASSKGLRTMWGYTF TGTGCCAGCAGCAAAGGTCTGAGAACTATGTGGGGCTACACCTTC
. TRBJ2-1 TRBV15 TRBD1 CATSREGRGTGYNEQFF TGTGCCACCAGCAGAGAGGGGCGGGGGACAGGGTACAATGAGCAGTTCTTC
. TRBJ2-3 TRBV7-2 . CASSPQRSRGDTQYF TGTGCCAGCAGCCCCCAGCGGTCACGAGGGGATACGCAGTATTTT
. TRBJ2-1 TRBV4-2 TRBD2 CASSQAQTGGPRNEQFF TGTGCCAGCAGCCAAGCCCAAACGGGGGGGCCCCGCAATGAGCAGTTCTTC
. TRBJ2-3 TRBV30 . CAWSTKVQYF TGTGCCTGGAGTACAAAAGTCCAGTATTTT
. TRBJ2-3 TRBV6-4 TRBD2 CASSDFGGAGFGTQYF TGTGCCAGCAGTGACTTCGGGGGGGCAGGGTTTGGTACGCAGTATTTT
. TRBJ2-5 TRBV7-2 . CASSGRPGETQYF TGTGCCAGCAGCGGACGTCCGGGGGAGACCCAGTACTTC
. TRBJ1-4 TRBV27 . CASSTLSSGAGEKLFF TGTGCCAGCAGTACCCTATCCTCAGGAGCGGGAGAAAAACTGTTTTTT
. TRBJ2-2 TRBV6-1 TRBD2 CASSKLAGDTGELFF TGTGCCAGCAGTAAACTAGCGGGGGACACCGGGGAGCTGTTTTTT
. TRBJ1-3 TRBV19 . CASSHLSGSGNTIYF TGTGCCAGTAGCCACCTTTCAGGCTCTGGAAACACCATATATTTT
. TRBJ1-5 TRBV4-1 TRBD1 CASSQDNRGDSNQPQHF TGCGCCAGCAGCCAAGATAACAGGGGCGATAGCAATCAGCCCCAGCATTTT
. TRBJ1-6 TRBV30 TRBD1 CACTALGSGGLDSPLHF TGTGCCTGTACTGCCCTGGGATCAGGGGGATTGGATTCACCCCTCCACTTT
. TRBJ1-3 TRBV30 TRBD1 CAWTQGAGDTIYF TGTGCCTGGACCCAGGGGGCGGGGGACACCATATATTTT
. TRBJ2-3 TRBV6-5 TRBD2 CASTLSGGARDTQYF TGTGCCAGCACTCTCTCGGGGGGGGCGAGAGATACGCAGTATTTT